This passage covers 15 T cell receptor beta chains from one sample sequenced in a study of early T cells in non-severe SARS-CoV-2 infection. TCRdb passed the 5' RACE reads through MiXCR, listing each CDR3 protein once. The sample comprises some 50,000 distinct CDR3 sequences, around 8.4% of which are singletons, and around 4% rests with the top ten. Material: whole blood. These receptors came from an adult who was a healthcare worker with PCR-confirmed SARS-CoV-2 infection or an uninfected control (not recorded which).

The gene calls are TRBV29-1 and TRBJ1-2, with 8 bases aligning to TRBD1. The CDR3 contains 14 residues. Germline V lookup: CDR1 SQVTM, CDR2 ANQGSEA. V lost 5 bases to trimming and J lost 2 bases; unmatched junction nucleotides: 7. Written as DNA, the CDR3 is TGCAGCGTTACGGACAGGGCTCTCAACTATGGCTACACCTTC. Protein product: CSVTDRALNYGYTF. The variable domain in full, with the rest retrieved from reference TRBV29-1 and TRBJ1-2, is SAVISQKPSRDICQRGTSLTIQCQVDSQVTMMFWYRQQPGQSLTLIATANQGSEATYESGFVIDKFPISRPNLTFSTLTVSNMSPEDSSIYLCSVTDRALNYGYTFGSGTRLTVV.

Ten or more counts support this clonotype. This chain links TRBV7-3 with TRBJ1-1; no firm D call. Trimming took off 1 base at V and 1 base at J, with 10 bases between the two ends. Germline V gene sequence: CDR1 SGHTA, CDR2 FQGTGA. This CDR3 has 15 amino acids. The CDR3 DNA reads TGTGCCAGCAGCTTAATTCCACTAACGAACACTGAAGCTTTCTTT. It translates to CASSLIPLTNTEAFF.

The table lists this clonotype with many counts. The rearrangement uses TRBV29-1 and TRBJ2-1, with 8 bases fitting TRBD1. The junction had 1 base not matched to a gene; V was cut back by 7 bases and J by 5 bases. The CDR3 length is 11 residues. CDR1 SQVTM and CDR2 ANQGSEA come from the germline V gene. The CDR3 region is CSGTGNNEQFF. CDR3 DNA sequence: TGCAGCGGGACAGGGAACAATGAGCAGTTCTTC.

This clonotype was observed many times. CDR3 bases: TGTGCCAGTAGTAGTCCCGGGGGAGCCGGGGAGCTGTTTTTT. Its protein is CASSSPGGAGELFF. The rearrangement links TRBV19 to TRBJ2-2; D possibly corresponds to TRBD2 (6 bases). Germline loops: CDR1 LNHDA, CDR2 SQIVND (reference sequence). V dropped 4 bases and J dropped 6 bases, with 12 bases sitting between them. The length of the CDR3 is 14 residues.

The rearrangement joins TRBV29-1 to TRBJ2-3, with 10 bases identical to TRBD2. Trimming at V came to 6 bases and at J to 2 bases, leaving 8 bases not matched to a gene. This CDR3 is 15 amino acids long. Germline values: CDR1 SQVTM, CDR2 ANQGSEA. The CDR3 DNA sequence: TGCAGCGTCGCGCTCCTAGCGGGGGACACAGATACGCAGTATTTT. It translates to CSVALLAGDTDTQYF.

This clonotype was picked up many times. V is TRBV5-1 and J is TRBJ2-3; 9 bases fit TRBD2. Per the germline V gene, CDR1 is SGHRS and CDR2 is YFSETQ. The CDR3 is 15 amino acids. Trimming at V came to 4 bases and at J to 4 bases, leaving 7 bases not matched to a gene. The CDR3 bases are TGCGCCAGCAGCGTTCAAGCGGGAGGCCCAGATACGCAGTATTTT. Protein: CASSVQAGGPDTQYF. The whole variable domain, remainder taken from reference TRBV5-1 and TRBJ2-3, is KAGVTQTPRYLIKTRGQQVTLSCSPISGHRSVSWYQQTPGQGLQFLFEYFSETQRNKGNFPGRFSGRQFSNSRSEMNVSTLELGDSALYLCASSVQAGGPDTQYFGPGTRLTVL.

This clonotype has only a few counts. The chain employs TRBV12-3 or TRBV12-4 and TRBJ1-1, with D tentatively TRBD1 (5 bases). With 5 bases removed from V and 8 bases from J, the gap between germline ends came to 18 bases. This CDR3 comprises 14 residues. The CDR3 here is CASSHDSYLEEAFF. The CDR3 nucleotides read TGTGCCAGCAGTCACGACAGCTACTTAGAGGAAGCTTTCTTT.

In this sample, this clonotype turned up many times. The chain employs TRBV5-1 and TRBJ2-7; D is possibly TRBD1 (5 bases). Germline V gene data show CDR1 as SGHRS and CDR2 as YFSETQ. The V end was cut by 4 bases, the J end by 0 bases, with 17 bases between. This CDR3 has 16 residues. CDR3 DNA: TGCGCCAGCAGCCCCCTTGCAGGGTTAAGCTCCTACGAGCAGTACTTC. Translated: CASSPLAGLSSYEQYF.

The chain carries TRBV20-1 and TRBJ2-7; D gene ambiguous. Trimming removed 3 bases from V and 1 base from J, with 13 bases in between. The CDR3 is 14 residues long. The germline CDR1 and CDR2 sequences are DFQATT and SNEGSKA (reference sequence). CDR3 protein: CSARRRDGSYEQYF. CDR3 nucleotide sequence: TGCAGTGCTAGGAGGCGTGATGGATCCTACGAGCAGTACTTC.

This clonotype ranks as medium-sized. The chain recombines TRBV19 with TRBJ2-6, with D uncertain. CDR1 is LNHDA and CDR2 is SQIVND in the germline V gene (reference sequence). V was shortened by 5 bases and J by 12 bases, with 20 bases between the two germline ends. The CDR3 contains 15 residues. For the CDR3, the DNA is TGTGCCAGTAGTCAAAGACCAGGTTTAATAAGCGTCCTGACTTTC. It yields the protein CASSQRPGLISVLTF.

Many counts were recorded for this clonotype. The chain uses TRBV21-1 and TRBJ2-7; the table names TRBD2, a call not compared with the DNA. TRBV21-1 corresponds to a pseudogene. The CDR3 covers 17 residues. The CDR3 sequence: CASSKRRAEETKYEQYF. In nucleotides, the CDR3 is TGTGCCAGCAGCAAAAGAAGAGCGGAAGAAACAAAGTACGAGCAGTACTTC.

This clonotype was picked up many times. The chain recombines TRBV6-6 with TRBJ2-1; D gene uncertain. The ends were cut back, 6 bases at V and 0 bases at J, with 15 bases in the middle. Germline assignment: CDR1 MNHNY and CDR2 SVGAGI (reference sequence). This CDR3 is built from 16 residues. The CDR3 nucleotides are TGTGCCAGCAGATCAAACGAGCTGACCTCCTACAATGAGCAGTTCTTC. Its protein product is CASRSNELTSYNEQFF.

This clonotype has at least ten counts. V and J are TRBV29-1 and TRBJ2-7; 16 nucleotides match TRBD2. Germline V gives CDR1 SQVTM, CDR2 ANQGSEA. There are 15 residues in the CDR3. J was trimmed by 5 bases and V by 4 bases; bases with no gene match: 5. CDR3 bases: TGCAGCGTTGCCGGGACTAGCGGGAGGGCCGACGAGCAGTACTTC. This gives the protein CSVAGTSGRADEQYF.

This clonotype was seen at least ten times. The rearrangement links TRBV19 to TRBJ2-1; no firm D call. Germline CDR1 LNHDA, CDR2 SQIVND (reference sequence). The V end lost 1 base, the J end lost 0 bases, and 7 bases lay between the germline ends. The CDR3 extends over 15 amino acids. Written as DNA, the CDR3 is TGTGCCAGTAGTATAGTCCAGAGCTCCTACAATGAGCAGTTCTTC. This encodes CASSIVQSSYNEQFF.

This clonotype was counted between two and nine times. The rearrangement joins TRBV3-1 to TRBJ2-3; weak D call: TRBD2 (6 bases). Trimming removed 0 bases from V and 6 bases from J, with 10 bases in between. The CDR3 covers 14 residues. Germline V gene data show CDR1 as LGHDT and CDR2 as YNNKEL (reference sequence). CDR3 sequence: CASSQDTLADTQYF. The CDR3 DNA is TGTGCCAGCAGCCAAGATACCCTAGCGGATACGCAGTATTTT.